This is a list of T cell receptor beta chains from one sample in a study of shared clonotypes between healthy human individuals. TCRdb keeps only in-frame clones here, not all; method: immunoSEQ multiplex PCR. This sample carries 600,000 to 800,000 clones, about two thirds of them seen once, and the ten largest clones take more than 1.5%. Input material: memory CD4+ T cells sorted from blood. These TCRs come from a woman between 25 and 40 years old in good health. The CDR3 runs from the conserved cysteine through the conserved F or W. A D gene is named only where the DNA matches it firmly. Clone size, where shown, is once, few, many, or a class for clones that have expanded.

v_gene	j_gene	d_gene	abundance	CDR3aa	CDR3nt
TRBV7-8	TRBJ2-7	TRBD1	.	CASSSRTGGYEQYF	TGTGCCAGCAGCTCTAGGACAGGTGGCTACGAGCAGTACTTC
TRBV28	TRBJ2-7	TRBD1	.	CASSRDRADEQYF	TGTGCCAGCAGTCGCGACAGGGCCGACGAGCAGTACTTC
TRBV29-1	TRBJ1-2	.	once	CSVRGSQGYGYTF	TGCAGCGTTCGGGGGTCACAGGGCTATGGCTACACCTTC
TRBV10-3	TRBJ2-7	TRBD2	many	CAISESREGYEQYF	TGTGCCATCAGTGAGTCGCGGGAGGGCTACGAGCAGTACTTC
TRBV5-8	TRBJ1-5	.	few	CASSQVDTTDSNQPQHF	TGTGCCAGCAGCCAGGTGGACACGACAGATAGCAATCAGCCCCAGCATTTT
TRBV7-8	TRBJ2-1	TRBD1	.	CASYRDRGYNEQFF	TGTGCCAGCTACCGGGACAGAGGTTACAATGAGCAGTTCTTC
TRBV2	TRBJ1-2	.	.	CASNRNDNYGYTF	TGTGCCAGCAATCGTAACGATAACTATGGCTACACCTTC
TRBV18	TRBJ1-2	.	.	CASSAGGRNYGYTF	TGTGCCAGCTCCGCCGGCGGGCGGAACTATGGCTACACCTTC
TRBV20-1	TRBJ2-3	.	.	CSAAADTQYF	TGCAGTGCTGCCGCAGATACGCAGTATTTT
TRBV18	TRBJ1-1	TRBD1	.	CASSLGTGGNTEAFF	TGTGCCAGCTCACTCGGGACAGGGGGGAACACTGAAGCTTTCTTT
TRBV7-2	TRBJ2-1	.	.	CASSLVVGREQFF	TGTGCCAGCAGCTTAGTGGTGGGACGCGAGCAGTTCTTC
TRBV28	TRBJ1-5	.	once	CASSKNQPQHF	TGTGCCAGCAGTAAGAATCAGCCCCAGCATTTT
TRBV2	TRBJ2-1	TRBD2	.	CASSGPGLAGGNEQFF	TGTGCCAGCAGCGGCCCGGGACTAGCGGGAGGTAATGAGCAGTTCTTC
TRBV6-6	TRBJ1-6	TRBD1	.	CASSYNPTGGRSPLHF	TGTGCCAGCAGTTACAATCCGACAGGGGGCCGCTCACCCCTCCACTTT
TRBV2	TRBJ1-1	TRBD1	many	CASSRGRTEAFF	TGTGCCAGCAGTAGGGGGCGAACTGAAGCTTTCTTT
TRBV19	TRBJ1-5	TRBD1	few	CASKFGQDATYSNQPQHF	TGTGCCAGTAAATTCGGACAGGACGCTACTTATAGCAATCAGCCCCAGCATTTT
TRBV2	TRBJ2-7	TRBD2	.	CASKEILAGEYEQYF	TGTGCCAGCAAGGAAATTCTAGCGGGAGAATACGAGCAGTACTTC
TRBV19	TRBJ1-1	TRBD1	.	CASRKGTGVTMNTEAFF	TGTGCCAGTAGGAAAGGAACAGGGGTGACCATGAACACTGAAGCTTTCTTT
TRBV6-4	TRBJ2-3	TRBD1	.	CASSGQKTGYTSTDTQYF	TGTGCCAGCAGTGGTCAAAAGACAGGGTATACTAGCACAGATACGCAGTATTTT
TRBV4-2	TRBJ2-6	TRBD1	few	CASSQGTGGGGANVLTF	TGTGCCAGCAGCCAGGGTACAGGGGGCGGTGGGGCCAACGTCCTGACTTTC
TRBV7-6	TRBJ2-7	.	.	CASSPRPDSYEQYF	TGTGCCAGCAGCCCCCGCCCGGACAGCTACGAGCAGTACTTC
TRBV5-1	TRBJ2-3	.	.	CASSLAQGPSTDTQYF	TGCGCCAGCAGCTTGGCCCAAGGGCCTAGCACAGATACGCAGTATTTT